These 8 T cell receptor beta chains came from one sample sequenced in a study of shared clonotypes between healthy human individuals (dated by TCRdb to about 2020). Library prep was done by the immunoSEQ multiplex PCR assay. Not all clones reach the TCRdb copy of this immuneACCESS table, which keeps in-frame sequences only. Checked studies attribute under half of the gap to unresolved V genes and leave the rest unexplained. The sample contains 1,400,000 or so clones, 98% to 99% of them found a single time. Of the sample, 0.36% is held by the ten largest clones. Sequencing was performed on naive CD4+ T cells sorted from blood. Read against the paper, the sample's cell subset or site label means: CD45RA+ positively selected. All receptors come from a man aged 25 to 40 in good health.

The V and J genes are TRBV5-1 and TRBJ2-7; D gene uncertain. V lost 4 bases and J 0 bases, leaving 14 bases between the germline ends. The CDR3 is 15 amino acids. The germline gives CDR1 SGHRS, CDR2 YFSETQ. The CDR3 sequence: CASSPSVASSYEQYF. CDR3 nucleotides: TGCGCCAGCAGCCCCAGTGTGGCGAGCTCCTACGAGCAGTACTTC.

The CDR3 nucleotides read TGTGCCAGCAGTTTGTCCCAAGGGGCCCCCAGCGAGCAGTACTTC. It specifies CASSLSQGAPSEQYF. The genes are TRBV27 and TRBJ2-7; possible D gene TRBD1, 5 bases. The CDR3 consists of 15 residues. Germline values: CDR1 MNHEY, CDR2 SMNVEV (reference sequence). Trimming cost V 3 bases and J 6 bases, with 18 bases left between them.

CDR3 region: CASSPQPGPDEKLFF. CDR3 bases: TGTGCCAGCAGCCCACAACCCGGTCCAGATGAAAAACTGTTTTTT. The rearrangement joins TRBV5-4 to TRBJ1-4; D is ambiguous. The CDR3 extends over 15 amino acids. Trimming took 4 bases from V and 6 from J, leaving 16 bases between them. Germline CDR1 and CDR2: SGHNT and YYREEE (reference sequence).

The chain links TRBV5-4 to TRBJ2-7; unclear D gene. Trimming stripped 2 bases from V and 5 bases from J, with 17 bases between. The CDR3 is 15 residues long. Per germline, CDR1 SGHNT and CDR2 YYREEE (reference sequence). The CDR3 coding sequence is TGTGCCAGCAGCTTATCCCTTGGAGCGACCCACGAGCAGTACTTC. It codes for CASSLSLGATHEQYF.

The V gene is TRBV25-1, the J gene TRBJ2-1, with no clear D. This CDR3 is built from 15 residues. Germline CDR1 MGHDK, CDR2 SYGVNS. V lost 2 bases, J lost 2 bases, and 10 bases lay in between. CDR3 sequence: CASSEVEKPYNEQFF. The CDR3 nucleotides are TGTGCCAGCAGTGAAGTGGAGAAGCCCTACAATGAGCAGTTCTTC.

The count of this clone is one. A junction end diverges from the germline sequence, so it may reflect a read error. The J gene is TRBJ2-5, the V gene TRBV6-5; D might be TRBD1 or TRBD2, each matching 5 bases. The CDR3 sequence is 11 residues long. The V gene's germline CDR1 is MNHEY and CDR2 SVGAGI. DNA of the CDR3: TGTGCCACCAGTTGGGGGGAGACCCAGTACTTC. It translates to CATSWGETQYF.

The J gene is TRBJ1-5, the V gene TRBV6-5; possible D gene TRBD1, 5 bases. This CDR3 has 13 residues. V shed 6 bases and J shed 9 bases, with 15 bases lying between them. The germline gives CDR1 MNHEY, CDR2 SVGAGI. The CDR3 coding sequence is TGTGCCAGCAGCTCCATTTCGCAGGGGCCCCAGCATTTT. It translates to CASSSISQGPQHF.

This chain uses TRBV29-1 with TRBJ2-6; tentatively, D is TRBD1 (6 bases). Trimming stripped 6 bases from V and 7 bases from J, with 22 bases between. The CDR3 is 16 amino acids. Germline V CDR1 and CDR2: SQVTM, ANQGSEA. The CDR3 DNA is TGCAGCGTCCGGACAGCTTCCCCTCTGGTAGCCAACGTCCTGACTTTC. The encoded protein is CSVRTASPLVANVLTF.